A selection of T cell receptor beta chains follows, all from one sample in a study of cytomegalovirus exposure and HLA in healthy donors. TCRdb's copy holds only in-frame clones and misses some; the assay was immunoSEQ multiplex PCR. Counted here are 210,000 or so clones, over 65% occurring once; the ten biggest clones make up around 0.63%. Material: PBMCs. The source is a man between 18 and 29 years old in good health and CMV-seronegative. The CDR3 runs from the conserved cysteine through the conserved F or W. A D gene is named only where the DNA matches it firmly. Rows give clone size only sometimes, using once, few, many, or a class for an expanded clone.

V gene: TRBV6-5
J gene: TRBJ2-5
clone size: once
D gene: .
CDR3 protein: CASRPYRVVTQYF
CDR3 DNA: TGTGCCAGCAGGCCATACAGGGTTGTGACCCAGTACTTC

V gene: TRBV4-1
J gene: TRBJ2-7
clone size: once
D gene: TRBD2
CDR3 protein: CASSQGSTSGPYEQYF
CDR3 DNA: TGCGCCAGCAGCCAAGGGTCCACTAGCGGACCATACGAGCAGTACTTC

V gene: TRBV2
J gene: TRBJ2-1
clone size: .
D gene: TRBD2
CDR3 protein: CASSGSGRAENEQFF
CDR3 DNA: TGTGCCAGCAGTGGGAGCGGGAGGGCCGAGAATGAGCAGTTCTTC

V gene: TRBV5-1
J gene: TRBJ2-1
clone size: .
D gene: TRBD2
CDR3 protein: CASSPLAGGRSHNEQFF
CDR3 DNA: TGCGCCAGCAGCCCCTTAGCGGGAGGGCGCAGCCACAATGAGCAGTTCTTC

V gene: TRBV4-1
J gene: TRBJ1-1
clone size: .
D gene: .
CDR3 protein: CASSQAGGNTEAFF
CDR3 DNA: TGCGCCAGCAGCCAAGCCGGGGGAAACACTGAAGCTTTCTTT

V gene: TRBV11-2
J gene: TRBJ1-3
clone size: few
D gene: .
CDR3 protein: CASSSRQVSRGNTIYF
CDR3 DNA: TGTGCCAGCAGCTCTAGACAGGTCTCTCGCGGAAACACCATATATTTT

V gene: TRBV28
J gene: TRBJ1-2
clone size: .
D gene: TRBD1
CDR3 protein: CASSSTRDRFYGYTF
CDR3 DNA: TGTGCCAGCAGCTCTACCCGGGACAGGTTCTATGGCTACACCTTC

V gene: TRBV28
J gene: TRBJ1-2
clone size: .
D gene: .
CDR3 protein: CASSPAGTNYGYTF
CDR3 DNA: TGTGCCAGCAGTCCTGCCGGGACTAACTATGGCTACACCTTC

V gene: TRBV30
J gene: TRBJ2-1
clone size: .
D gene: TRBD1
CDR3 protein: CAWSEDRGQFF
CDR3 DNA: TGTGCCTGGAGCGAGGACAGGGGGCAGTTCTTC

V gene: TRBV6-1
J gene: TRBJ1-2
clone size: .
D gene: TRBD1
CDR3 protein: CASSVDRGSVYGYTF
CDR3 DNA: TGTGCCAGCAGTGTAGACAGGGGGTCTGTCTATGGCTACACCTTC

V gene: TRBV28
J gene: TRBJ1-1
clone size: few
D gene: .
CDR3 protein: CASSPGDTEAFF
CDR3 DNA: TGTGCCAGCAGTCCAGGGGACACTGAAGCTTTCTTT

V gene: TRBV7-9
J gene: TRBJ1-6
clone size: once
D gene: TRBD1
CDR3 protein: CASSLAQGARSPLHF
CDR3 DNA: TGTGCCAGCAGCTTAGCACAGGGGGCGCGTTCACCCCTCCACTTT

V gene: TRBV6-1
J gene: TRBJ2-5
clone size: .
D gene: TRBD1
CDR3 protein: CASSEVGRGQETQYF
CDR3 DNA: TGTGCCAGCAGTGAAGTTGGCAGGGGGCAGGAGACCCAGTACTTC

V gene: TRBV14
J gene: TRBJ1-4
clone size: .
D gene: TRBD1
CDR3 protein: CASSQLTGGDGKLFF
CDR3 DNA: TGTGCCAGCAGTCAACTTACAGGGGGCGACGGGAAACTGTTTTTT

V gene: TRBV2
J gene: TRBJ1-1
clone size: few
D gene: TRBD1
CDR3 protein: CASTGQVHTEAFF
CDR3 DNA: TGTGCCAGCACCGGACAGGTGCACACTGAAGCTTTCTTT

V gene: TRBV6-5
J gene: TRBJ2-1
clone size: few
D gene: .
CDR3 protein: CASSLVVSSYNEQFF
CDR3 DNA: TGTGCCAGCAGCCTAGTGGTTAGCTCCTACAATGAGCAGTTCTTC

V gene: TRBV11-3
J gene: TRBJ2-2
clone size: .
D gene: .
CDR3 protein: CASSLDRSGELFF
CDR3 DNA: TGTGCCAGCAGCTTAGATCGTTCCGGGGAGCTGTTTTTT

V gene: TRBV5-1
J gene: TRBJ1-2
clone size: .
D gene: .
CDR3 protein: CASSSGTIYGYTF
CDR3 DNA: TGCGCCAGCAGTTCCGGGACAATATATGGCTACACCTTC

V gene: TRBV5-1
J gene: TRBJ2-2
clone size: .
D gene: TRBD1
CDR3 protein: CASSLTDRVSTGELFF
CDR3 DNA: TGCGCCAGCAGCTTGACCGACAGGGTCAGCACCGGGGAGCTGTTTTTT

V gene: TRBV29-1
J gene: TRBJ1-2
clone size: once
D gene: .
CDR3 protein: CSVGRSNYGYTF
CDR3 DNA: TGCAGCGTTGGCAGATCTAACTATGGCTACACCTTC

V gene: TRBV14
J gene: TRBJ2-7
clone size: .
D gene: .
CDR3 protein: CASSHIPARGYEQYF
CDR3 DNA: TGTGCCAGCAGCCACATCCCAGCCAGGGGCTACGAGCAGTACTTC

V gene: TRBV7-3
J gene: TRBJ2-5
clone size: .
D gene: .
CDR3 protein: CASSFSRQETQYF
CDR3 DNA: TGTGCCAGCAGCTTCTCTCGCCAAGAGACCCAGTACTTC

V gene: TRBV29-1
J gene: TRBJ2-7
clone size: .
D gene: .
CDR3 protein: CSVARDSPYEQYF
CDR3 DNA: TGCAGCGTGGCACGGGACTCCCCCTACGAGCAGTACTTC

V gene: TRBV19
J gene: TRBJ1-5
clone size: .
D gene: .
CDR3 protein: CASSIGGSKHF
CDR3 DNA: TGTGCCAGTAGTATAGGAGGGAGCAAGCATTTT